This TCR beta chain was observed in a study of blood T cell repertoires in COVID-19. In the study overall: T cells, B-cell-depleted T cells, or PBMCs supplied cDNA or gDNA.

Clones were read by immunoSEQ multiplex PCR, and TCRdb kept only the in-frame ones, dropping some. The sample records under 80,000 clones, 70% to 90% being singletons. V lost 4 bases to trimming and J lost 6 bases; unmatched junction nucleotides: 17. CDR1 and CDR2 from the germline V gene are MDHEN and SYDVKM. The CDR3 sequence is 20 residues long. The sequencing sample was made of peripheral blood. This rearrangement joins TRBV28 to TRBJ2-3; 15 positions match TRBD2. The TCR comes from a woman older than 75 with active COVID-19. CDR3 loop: CASSSRTSGRAEGYFDTQYF. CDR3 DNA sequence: TGTGCCAGCAGTTCAAGGACTAGCGGGAGGGCCGAGGGGTATTTCGATACGCAGTATTTT. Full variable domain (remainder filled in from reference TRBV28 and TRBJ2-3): DVKVTQSSRYLVKRTGEKVFLECVQDMDHENMFWYRQDPGLGLRLIYFSYDVKMKEKGDIPEGYSVSREKKERFSLILESASTNQTSMYLCASSSRTSGRAEGYFDTQYFGPGTRLTVL.